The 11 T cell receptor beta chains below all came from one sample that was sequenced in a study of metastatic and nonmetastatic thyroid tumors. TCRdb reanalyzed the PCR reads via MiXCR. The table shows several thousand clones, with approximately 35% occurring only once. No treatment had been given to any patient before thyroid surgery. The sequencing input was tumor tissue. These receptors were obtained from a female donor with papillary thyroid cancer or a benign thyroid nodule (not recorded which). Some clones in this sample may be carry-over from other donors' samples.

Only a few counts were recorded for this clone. For the CDR3, the DNA is TGTGCCAGCAGTGAAGCCTTCCCCCCCCGGGGTACAGATACGCAGTATTTT. This codes for CASSEAFPPRGTDTQYF. This rearrangement joins TRBV6-1 to TRBJ2-3; possibly TRBD2 for D (5 bases). In germline, CDR1 is MNHNS, CDR2 SASEGT. The CDR3 runs to 17 residues. Trimming took off 0 bases at V and 3 bases at J, with 16 bases between the two ends.

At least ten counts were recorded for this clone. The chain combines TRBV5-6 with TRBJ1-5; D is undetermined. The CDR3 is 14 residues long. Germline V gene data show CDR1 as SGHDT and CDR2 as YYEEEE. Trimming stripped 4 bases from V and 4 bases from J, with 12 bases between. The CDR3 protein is CASSLWTGNQPQHF. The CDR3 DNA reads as TGTGCCAGCAGCCTATGGACGGGAAATCAGCCCCAGCATTTT. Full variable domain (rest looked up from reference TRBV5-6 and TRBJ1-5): DAGVTQSPTHLIKTRGQQVTLRCSPKSGHDTVSWYQQALGQGPQFIFQYYEEEERQRGNFPDRFSGHQFPNYSSELNVNALLLGDSALYLCASSLWTGNQPQHFGDGTRLSIL.

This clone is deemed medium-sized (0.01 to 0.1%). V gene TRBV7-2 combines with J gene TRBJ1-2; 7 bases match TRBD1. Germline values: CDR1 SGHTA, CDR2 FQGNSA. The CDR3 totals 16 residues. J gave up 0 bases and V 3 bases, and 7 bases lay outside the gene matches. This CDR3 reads CASSLGRGAPNYGYTF. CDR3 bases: TGTGCCAGCAGCTTGGGCAGGGGGGCACCTAACTATGGCTACACCTTC.

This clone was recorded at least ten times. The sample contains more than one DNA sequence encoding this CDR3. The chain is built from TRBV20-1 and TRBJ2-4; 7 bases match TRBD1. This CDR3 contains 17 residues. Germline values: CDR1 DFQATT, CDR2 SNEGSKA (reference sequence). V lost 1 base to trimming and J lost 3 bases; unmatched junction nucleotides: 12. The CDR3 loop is CSARGGGTGAGKNIQYF. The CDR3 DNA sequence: TGCAGTGCTAGAGGTGGGGGTACAGGGGCAGGCAAAAACATTCAGTACTTC.

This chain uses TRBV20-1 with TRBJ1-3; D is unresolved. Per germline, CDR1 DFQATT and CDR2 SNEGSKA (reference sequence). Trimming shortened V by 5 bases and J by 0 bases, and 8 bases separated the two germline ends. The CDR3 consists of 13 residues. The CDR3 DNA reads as TGCAGTGCTCGGACCGGCTCTGGAAACACCATATATTTT. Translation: CSARTGSGNTIYF.

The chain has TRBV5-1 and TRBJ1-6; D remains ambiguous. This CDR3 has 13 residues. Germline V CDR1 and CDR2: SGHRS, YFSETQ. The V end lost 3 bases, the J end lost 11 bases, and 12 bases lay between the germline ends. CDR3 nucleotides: TGCGCCAGCAGCTCGGACGGGTTAACACCCCTCCACTTT. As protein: CASSSDGLTPLHF.

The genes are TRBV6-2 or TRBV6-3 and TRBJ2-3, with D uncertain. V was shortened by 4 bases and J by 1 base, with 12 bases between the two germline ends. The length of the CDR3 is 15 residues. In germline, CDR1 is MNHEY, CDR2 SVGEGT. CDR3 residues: CASSSRLEGTDTQYF. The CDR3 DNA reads TGTGCCAGCAGTTCGCGGCTAGAGGGCACAGATACGCAGTATTTT.

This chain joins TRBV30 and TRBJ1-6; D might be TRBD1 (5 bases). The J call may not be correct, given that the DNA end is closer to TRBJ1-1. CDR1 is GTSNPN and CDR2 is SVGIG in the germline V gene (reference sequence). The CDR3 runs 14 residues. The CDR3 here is CAWSISGGRTEAFF. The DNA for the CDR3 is TGTGCCTGGAGTATTTCCGGGGGTCGGACTGAAGCTTTCTTT.

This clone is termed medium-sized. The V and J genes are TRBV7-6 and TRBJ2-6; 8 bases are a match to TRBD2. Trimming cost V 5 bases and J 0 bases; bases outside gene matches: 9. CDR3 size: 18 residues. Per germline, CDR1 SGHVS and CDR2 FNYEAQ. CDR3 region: CASSPGTRGGSGANVLTF. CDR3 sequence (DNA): TGTGCCAGCAGCCCTGGGACTAGGGGAGGCTCTGGGGCCAACGTCCTGACTTTC.

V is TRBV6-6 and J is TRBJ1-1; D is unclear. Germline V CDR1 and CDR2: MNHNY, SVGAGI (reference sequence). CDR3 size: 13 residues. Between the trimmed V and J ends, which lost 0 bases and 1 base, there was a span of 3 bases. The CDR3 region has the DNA TGTGCCAGCAGTTACTCTACGAACACTGAAGCTTTCTTT. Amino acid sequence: CASSYSTNTEAFF.

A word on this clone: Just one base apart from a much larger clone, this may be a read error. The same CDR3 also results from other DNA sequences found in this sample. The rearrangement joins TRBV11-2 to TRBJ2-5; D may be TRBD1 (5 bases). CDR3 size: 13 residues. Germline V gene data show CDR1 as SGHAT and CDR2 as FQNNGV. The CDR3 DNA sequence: TGCGCCAGCAGTTCAGGGTTAGGAGAGACCCAGTACTTC. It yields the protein CASSSGLGETQYF.